Listed below are T cell receptor beta chains from one sample, sequenced in a study of blood T cell repertoires in COVID-19. Measured with immunoSEQ multiplex PCR; TCRdb has only the in-frame clones, and not every one. The table shows hundreds of thousands of clones, with about nine tenths occurring only once. Material for sequencing was PBMCs or T cells enriched from blood (not recorded which). Receptor source: a man in his forties who had recovered from COVID-19. The CDR3 runs from the conserved cysteine through the conserved F or W. The D gene is left open where the match is weak. Clone size is shown for a subset of rows, as once, few, many or a class of expanded clone.

D	V	length	size	J	DNA	CDR3
NA	TRBV7-6	16	NA	TRBJ1-3	TGTGCCAGCAGCCCCCAGGGGTGGGCTACTGGAAACACCATATATTTT	CASSPQGWATGNTIYF
TRBD2	TRBV19	12	once	TRBJ2-1	TGTGCCAGTAGTATGGGGGGGAGTGAGCAGTTCTTC	CASSMGGSEQFF
TRBD1	TRBV6-1	16	NA	TRBJ1-3	TGTGCCAGCAGTGTCGGGACAGCTATCTCTGGAAACACCATATATTTT	CASSVGTAISGNTIYF
TRBD1	TRBV5-1	14	NA	TRBJ1-1	TGCGCCAGCAGCGCCACAGGGGGTGACACTGAAGCTTTCTTT	CASSATGGDTEAFF
TRBD2	TRBV28	16	NA	TRBJ2-1	TGTGCCAGCAGTCGCTATAGCGGGAGGGCTGGCAATGAGCAGTTCTTC	CASSRYSGRAGNEQFF
NA	TRBV15	15	NA	TRBJ1-1	TGTGCCACCAGCAGAGTGCAGGCAGGGTACACTGAAGCTTTCTTT	CATSRVQAGYTEAFF
NA	TRBV7-9	15	NA	TRBJ1-5	TGTGCCAGCAGCTTCACAGGGATCAGCAATCAGCCCCAGCATTTT	CASSFTGISNQPQHF
NA	TRBV4-1	14	NA	TRBJ2-1	TGCGCCAGCAGCCAACCTTCCAGGGATATTGAGCAGTTCTTC	CASSQPSRDIEQFF
TRBD1	TRBV27	13	NA	TRBJ1-1	TGTGCCAGCAGCGTGACAGGGCGAACTGAAGCTTTCTTT	CASSVTGRTEAFF
TRBD2	TRBV5-4	16	NA	TRBJ2-1	TGTGCCAGCAGCCCGAATAGCGGGAGTAATTACAATGAGCAGTTCTTC	CASSPNSGSNYNEQFF
NA	TRBV7-2	18	NA	TRBJ2-2	TGTGCCAGCAGCTTAGCGCTTTACGACCCGGAGGACACCGGGGAGCTGTTTTTT	CASSLALYDPEDTGELFF
TRBD2	TRBV3-1/TRBV3-2	16	NA	TRBJ2-1	TGTGCCAGCAGCCAAGATTCCAGCGGGAGGTACAATGAGCAGTTCTTC	CASSQDSSGRYNEQFF
TRBD2	TRBV28	15	NA	TRBJ2-5	TGTGCCAGCAGTTTTAGCGGGAGGACTCAAGAGACCCAGTACTTC	CASSFSGRTQETQYF
NA	TRBV19	14	few	TRBJ1-6	TGTGCCAGTATCGAGGGAGGCTCCAATTCACCCCTCCACTTT	CASIEGGSNSPLHF
NA	TRBV2	13	NA	TRBJ2-3	TGTGCCAGCAGTTGGGCAAGCACAGATACGCAGTATTTT	CASSWASTDTQYF
TRBD1	TRBV5-6	11	NA	TRBJ1-1	TGTGCCAGCAGCTTGGGACAGGGGGCTTTCTTT	CASSLGQGAFF
NA	TRBV6-4	16	NA	TRBJ2-1	TGTGCCAGCAGTGACTCCGGTCTAGCCGACCGGGATGAGCAGTTCTTC	CASSDSGLADRDEQFF
NA	TRBV7-2	14	NA	TRBJ2-3	TGTGCCAGCAGCGCAGCGCTTAGCACAGATACGCAGTATTTT	CASSAALSTDTQYF
NA	TRBV12-3/TRBV12-4	11	NA	TRBJ1-2	TGTGCCAGCAAAATCCTCGGTGGCTACACCTTC	CASKILGGYTF
TRBD1	TRBV24-1	11	NA	TRBJ2-7	TGTGCCACCAGTGGGACAGGGGAGCAGTACTTC	CATSGTGEQYF
NA	TRBV7-8	17	once	TRBJ2-2	TGTGCCAGCAGCTTAGGTGGGACACCCCCCGGCACCGGGGAGCTGTTTTTT	CASSLGGTPPGTGELFF
TRBD2	TRBV6-5	14	once	TRBJ2-1	TGTGCCAGCAGGGGAGCGGGGGGGCCTAACGAGCAGTTCTTC	CASRGAGGPNEQFF
TRBD2	TRBV10-1	13	NA	TRBJ2-1	TGCGCCAGCAGTGAGACTAGCGGGAATGAGCAGTTCTTC	CASSETSGNEQFF
TRBD1	TRBV2	17	NA	TRBJ1-1	TGTGCCAGCAGCCCTCGGACAGGACGGGGCATGAACACTGAAGCTTTCTTT	CASSPRTGRGMNTEAFF
NA	TRBV28	13	NA	TRBJ2-5	TGTGCCAGCACCTGGGCAGGAAAAGAGACCCAGTACTTC	CASTWAGKETQYF
TRBD2	TRBV11-3	16	NA	TRBJ2-3	TGTGCCAGCAGCTTAGATAGCGGGCAGTTCACAGATACGCAGTATTTT	CASSLDSGQFTDTQYF
NA	TRBV12-3/TRBV12-4	11	NA	TRBJ1-1	TGTGCCAGCAGTTTTGAGTATGAAGCTTTCTTT	CASSFEYEAFF
NA	TRBV12-3/TRBV12-4	12	once	TRBJ2-7	TGTGCCAGCAGTACTAGTAGGACTTCCCAGTACTTC	CASSTSRTSQYF
TRBD2	TRBV7-2	17	NA	TRBJ2-1	TGTGCCAGCAGCCAAGGGAGCGGGGGGGCGAGGTACAATGAGCAGTTCTTC	CASSQGSGGARYNEQFF
TRBD1	TRBV5-6	13	NA	TRBJ1-6	TGTGCCAGCAGTCCAGACAGGGACTCACCCCTCCACTTT	CASSPDRDSPLHF
TRBD1	TRBV19	14	NA	TRBJ2-7	TGTGCCAGTAAGTTCCAGGGGGCGTTGGACGAGCAGTACTTC	CASKFQGALDEQYF
TRBD1	TRBV11-3	16	once	TRBJ2-2	TGTGCCAGCAGCTTAGGCGAGACAGGGTACACCGGGGAGCTGTTTTTT	CASSLGETGYTGELFF
TRBD1	TRBV19	15	NA	TRBJ1-1	TGTGCCAGTGGTACCTACCAGGGGGGCGGCACTGAAGCTTTCTTT	CASGTYQGGGTEAFF
TRBD2	TRBV6-2/TRBV6-3	16	NA	TRBJ2-3	TGTGCCAGCAGCTGGACTAGCGGGAGGGCTACAGATACGCAGTATTTT	CASSWTSGRATDTQYF
NA	TRBV5-1	12	NA	TRBJ2-7	TGCGCCAGCAGCTTGGTCGGTGACGAGCAGTACTTC	CASSLVGDEQYF
TRBD1	TRBV6-1	15	NA	TRBJ2-7	TGTGCCAGCAGTGACGGGACAGGGGGGAGGAACGAGCAGTACTTC	CASSDGTGGRNEQYF
TRBD2	TRBV4-3	17	NA	TRBJ2-3	TGCGCCAGCAGCCAAGCTTGGAGCACTAGCGGGGAAGATACGCAGTATTTT	CASSQAWSTSGEDTQYF
NA	TRBV6-4	14	NA	TRBJ2-1	TGTGCCAGCAAAGTAGGGGGTGGTTACAATGAGCAGTTCTTC	CASKVGGGYNEQFF
TRBD1	TRBV5-1	13	NA	TRBJ2-7	TGCGCCAGCTTTCAAGACAGGGGCTACGAGCAGTACTTC	CASFQDRGYEQYF
NA	TRBV19	17	NA	TRBJ1-4	TGTGCCAGTAGTCAAAGCCCTTGGGGAGCAACTAATGAAAAACTGTTTTTT	CASSQSPWGATNEKLFF
TRBD2	TRBV5-1	14	NA	TRBJ2-7	TGCGCCAGCAGCTTAAATCTGCTAGCGGGCGAGCAGTACTTC	CASSLNLLAGEQYF
TRBD1	TRBV15	16	NA	TRBJ2-7	TGTGCCACCAGCAGGGACCTTGGACAGGGGGCCTACGAGCAGTACTTC	CATSRDLGQGAYEQYF
NA	TRBV28	13	NA	TRBJ1-1	TGTGCCAGCAGTTTCCCAGATTACACTGAAGCTTTCTTT	CASSFPDYTEAFF
NA	TRBV15	16	NA	TRBJ1-3	TGTGCCACCAGCAGAGATTATCAGAGGGGGAGAAACACCATATATTTT	CATSRDYQRGRNTIYF
TRBD1	TRBV30	13	NA	TRBJ1-1	TGTGCCTGGATGACAGGGTTGAACACTGAAGCTTTCTTT	CAWMTGLNTEAFF
NA	TRBV29-1	15	NA	TRBJ2-1	TGCAGTTCCTCCGGGACATCAATCTCCTACAATGAGCAGTTCTTC	CSSSGTSISYNEQFF
TRBD2	TRBV15	17	NA	TRBJ2-1	TGTGCCACCAGCCCAACGCCGGGACTAGGTCTCTTTGATGAGCAGTTCTTC	CATSPTPGLGLFDEQFF
NA	TRBV18	13	NA	TRBJ2-5	TGTGCCAGCTCATGGGCCACTGAGGAGACCCAGTACTTC	CASSWATEETQYF
NA	TRBV6-1	14	NA	TRBJ1-1	TGTGCCAGCAGTGATGAGGCAATGAACACTGAAGCTTTCTTT	CASSDEAMNTEAFF
NA	TRBV7-2	16	NA	TRBJ2-5	TGTGCCAGCAGCACCCGACTGGCGGGTACACAAGAGACCCAGTACTTC	CASSTRLAGTQETQYF
TRBD1	TRBV27	15	NA	TRBJ2-7	TGTGCCAGCAGTTTATTAGGGGGCATGTCCTACGAGCAGTACTTC	CASSLLGGMSYEQYF